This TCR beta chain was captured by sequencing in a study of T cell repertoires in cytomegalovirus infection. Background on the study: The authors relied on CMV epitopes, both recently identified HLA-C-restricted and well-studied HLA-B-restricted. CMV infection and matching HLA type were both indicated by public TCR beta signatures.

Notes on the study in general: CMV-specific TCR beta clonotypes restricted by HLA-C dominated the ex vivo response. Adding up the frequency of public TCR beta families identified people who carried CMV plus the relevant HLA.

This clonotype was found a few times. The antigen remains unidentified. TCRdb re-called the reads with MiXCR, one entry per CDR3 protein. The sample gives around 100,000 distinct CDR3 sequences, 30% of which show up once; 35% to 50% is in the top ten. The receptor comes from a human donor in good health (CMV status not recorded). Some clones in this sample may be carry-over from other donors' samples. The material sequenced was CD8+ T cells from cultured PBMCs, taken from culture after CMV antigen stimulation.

The DNA of the CDR3 is TGTGCCAGTAGTCTCCAGGCGGGATCCGCCTACGAGCAGTACTTC. Amino acids: CASSLQAGSAYEQYF. The rearrangement joins TRBV19 to TRBJ2-7, with D possibly matching TRBD2 (6 bases). The germline CDR1 and CDR2 sequences are LNHDA and SQIVND (reference sequence). V shed 5 bases and J shed 2 bases, with 16 bases lying between them. This CDR3 contains 15 residues.